This TCR beta chain was found in a study of regulatory T cells in long-lasting Graves disease. Whole-study findings and limits: Persistent patients shared fewer than 3,500 public clonotypes among themselves. Newly diagnosed patients shared fewer, at more than 750. A limited number of samples was an acknowledged limitation.

Investigators prepared the TCR beta libraries by applying iRepertoire HTBI primers and Arm-PCR of CDR3 regions. TCRdb re-derived calls from the multiplex PCR reads in MiXCR, one entry per CDR3 protein. This sample has a few hundred thousand distinct CDR3 sequences, with less than 15% found just once. This clonotype was seen at least ten times. Antigen unknown. This sample's time point: newly diagnosed GD, antithyroid drugs for less than 3 months. The authors made the TCR library using RNA they extracted from PBMCs. CDR1 SGHAT and CDR2 FQDESV come from the germline V gene (reference sequence). This CDR3 comprises 14 residues. Trimming took off 3 bases at V and 7 bases at J, with 13 bases between the two ends. These data also featured in a second study, about T cells in Graves' hyperthyroidism and ophthalmopathy.

This TCR was recovered from a woman in her fifties or sixties with Graves disease. The sample consisted of peripheral blood mononuclear cells (PBMCs), taken at new diagnosis, from a patient treated with antithyroid drugs. The genes are TRBV11-1 and TRBJ2-4; TRBD1 or TRBD2 may be the D gene (6 bases each). The CDR3 sequence is CASSFGGQGNIQYF. The CDR3 DNA is TGTGCCAGCAGCTTCGGGGGCCAGGGGAACATTCAGTACTTC.